The rows below give T cell receptor beta chains drawn from one sample of a study of blood T cell repertoires in COVID-19. This table comes from immunoSEQ multiplex PCR, and its TCRdb copy is limited to in-frame clones, with some not included. This sample has around 250,000 clones; over 80% occur once, and the top ten carry 1.5% to 1.9%. Sequencing input: peripheral blood. The receptors originated from a woman between 40 and 55 years old who had recovered from COVID-19. CDR3s include the opening cysteine and the closing phenylalanine or tryptophan. The D gene is left open where the match is weak. Clone size is shown for a subset of rows, as once, few, many or a class of expanded clone.

j_call,clone_size,d_call,v_call,cdr3_aa,cdr3_nt
TRBJ2-3,.,TRBD2,TRBV5-1,CASSLGGGGNRDTQYF,TGCGCCAGCAGCTTGGGAGGCGGGGGGAACCGAGATACGCAGTATTTT
TRBJ1-2,.,.,TRBV7-9,CASSPDSTPYGYTF,TGTGCCAGCAGCCCGGACAGTACCCCCTACGGCTACACCTTC
TRBJ2-1,.,TRBD2,TRBV5-4,CASSLGPGGEKFF,TGTGCCAGCAGCTTGGGTCCGGGGGGGGAGAAGTTCTTC
TRBJ1-1,.,.,TRBV19,CASTRGIMNTEAFF,TGTGCCAGTACCCGGGGGATAATGAACACTGAAGCTTTCTTT
TRBJ2-5,.,.,TRBV28,CASSSREGQETQYF,TGTGCCAGCAGTTCTAGAGAGGGCCAAGAGACCCAGTACTTC
TRBJ1-1,.,TRBD1,TRBV5-1,CASSLQGANTEAFF,TGCGCCAGCAGCTTGCAGGGGGCAAACACTGAAGCTTTCTTT
TRBJ1-5,.,TRBD1,TRBV7-2,CASSRTGDQPQHF,TGTGCCAGCAGCCGGACAGGGGATCAGCCCCAGCATTTT
TRBJ1-3,.,TRBD1,TRBV7-8,CASSPQTGDNTIYF,TGTGCCAGCAGCCCCCAGACAGGGGACAACACCATATATTTT
TRBJ2-1,once,TRBD2,TRBV9,CASSVVARGDNEQFF,TGTGCCAGCAGCGTAGTTGCCCGGGGGGACAATGAGCAGTTCTTC
TRBJ1-2,.,.,TRBV28,CASSSTGYDYGYTF,TGTGCCAGCAGTTCCACCGGGTACGACTATGGCTACACCTTC
TRBJ1-6,.,TRBD1,TRBV11-2,CASSFLRGRNSPLHF,TGTGCCAGCAGCTTCCTCAGGGGGCGGAATTCACCCCTCCACTTT
TRBJ2-1,once,.,TRBV7-2,CASSWAPGTVGSYNEQFF,TGTGCCAGCAGCTGGGCACCGGGGACTGTGGGCTCCTACAATGAGCAGTTCTTC
TRBJ2-2,few,TRBD2,TRBV2,CASLAAGVNTGELFF,TGTGCCAGCCTAGCGGCGGGGGTGAACACCGGGGAGCTGTTTTTT
TRBJ2-7,.,TRBD1,TRBV7-9,CASSGDRGRREQYF,TGTGCCAGCAGCGGGGACAGGGGGCGCCGGGAGCAGTACTTC
TRBJ1-6,once,.,TRBV15,CATSSGGAPYNSPLHF,TGTGCCACCAGCAGTGGGGGGGCCCCCTATAATTCACCCCTCCACTTT